This T cell receptor beta chain is drawn from a study of regulatory T cells in long-lasting Graves disease. Study-wide results and limits: Persistent disease samples used TRBV28, TRBJ1-2 and TRBJ2-5 preferentially.

The germline V and J ends were trimmed by 2 bases and 0 bases, with 11 bases remaining between them. The length of the CDR3 is 16 residues. Germline CDR1 and CDR2: LNHDA and SQIVND (reference sequence). Time point described: persistent/refractory GD, antithyroid drugs over 5 years with positive TRAb. Making the TCR library involved RNA that had been extracted from PBMCs. CDR3 regions were amplified by Arm-PCR using iRepertoire HTBI primers to build TCR beta libraries. How the authors handled the data: The samples included approximately 60 TRBV and about 13 TRBJ segments. TCRdb processed the multiplex PCR reads anew with MiXCR; each CDR3 protein has one entry. The V and J calls come from TCRdb's annotation, not from the publication. The sample has about 470,000 distinct CDR3 sequences; about 20% are singletons. This clonotype was seen many times. Its specificity is not known.

Source: peripheral blood mononuclear cells (PBMCs), taken when the disease was refractory, from a patient treated with antithyroid drugs. This receptor was identified in a female donor with Graves disease. This chain links TRBV19 with TRBJ1-5; D call uncertain. For the CDR3, the DNA is TGTGCCAGTAGTATATTTCCCCCATATAGCAATCAGCCCCAGCATTTT. Translated: CASSIFPPYSNQPQHF.